This T cell receptor (beta chain) is from a study of cytomegalovirus exposure and HLA in healthy donors. PCR primers comprised 60 Vbeta and 13 Jbeta primers. Clones were read by immunoSEQ multiplex PCR, and TCRdb kept only the in-frame ones, dropping some. The data contain 150,000 to 160,000 clones, roughly 74% of them seen just once; the ten biggest clones take up approximately 2.6%. Sequenced material: PBMCs. The clonotype was recovered from a man between 18 and 29 years old in good health and CMV-seronegative.

CDR3 amino acids: CSVTGEWTDTQYF. As DNA, the CDR3 is TGCAGCGTTACAGGGGAGTGGACAGATACGCAGTATTTT. This chain joins TRBV29-1 and TRBJ2-3; 7 bases are a match to TRBD1. CDR1 is SQVTM, CDR2 ANQGSEA, per germline. The CDR3 is made up of 13 amino acids. The V gene end was trimmed by 5 bases and the J gene end by 3 bases; junction bases not matched to a gene: 5.